This T cell receptor (beta chain) emerged from a study of cytomegalovirus exposure and HLA in healthy donors (dated by TCRdb to about 2017). Notes on the research overall: A later analysis indicated that the 95 to 150 validation repertoires were generated on the platform also employed for the approximately 700 repertoires of the first cohort. The study aimed to test whether cataloging public T cell receptors could reveal signatures of past pathogen exposure. The study combined high-throughput TCR immunosequencing, statistical association of individual TCRs with disease status, and machine learning to predict cytomegalovirus infection status. Besides the first cohort of approximately 670 subjects, a separate validation cohort made up of 95 to 150 different subjects was used.

The donors were included in the validation cohort of 120 subjects, a group kept apart from the roughly 700-subject first cohort. Paper-wide results and their limitations: The classifier was reported to diagnose cytomegalovirus status with high specificity and sensitivity in both the original cohort and the validation cohort. In vitro tests confirmed that a few of the cytomegalovirus-associated TCR beta chains recognize cytomegalovirus antigens. A total of roughly 160 TCR beta chains were listed by the study as associated with cytomegalovirus. Of the cluster scores, 85% to 95% were above 0 in a later analysis, which found that TCRs clustered in the first cohort also tended to co-occur in the 95 to 150 validation repertoires. Most TCR sequences were seen in very few donors, while some public TCRs were found in many individuals. According to the authors, the approach could potentially be generalized to other disease states and immunological phenotypes. The validation cohort had no HLA typing available for a later analysis, so co-occurrence within that cohort was assessed over all 130 or so repertoires.

Comment on this clone: Its antigen remains undetermined. No much larger clone is present one base from it, and per-base qualities are unavailable.

Library preparation was by the immunoSEQ multiplex PCR assay. For the original study's pipeline: To diagnose cytomegalovirus status from the catalog of TCR beta chain sequences, a statistical classification framework was built. The table comes from immuneACCESS by way of TCRdb, which keeps in-frame sequences with V and J called. Part of the clones is missing from these tables; in studies checked, under half for an unresolved V gene and the rest for unknown reasons. V and J calls plus clone size are reproduced from that table; the DNA served to infer D and trimming. Present in this sample are under 150,000 clones, approximately 86% of which were seen just once. Approximately 7.5% of the sample is taken by the ten largest. The CDR3, from cysteine to phenylalanine, totals 15 residues. The kept DNA is CDR3 alone, 45 bases in frame from the first base. The germline V and J ends show losses of 4 bases and 2 bases respectively, and no gene match explains 4 bases of the junction. From a lookup of the germline V gene, CDR1 and CDR2 are MNHEY and SVGAGI.

The sequenced sample was PBMCs. The TCR originated in a woman aged 18-30 years in good health and CMV-seropositive. The rearrangement combines TRBV6-5 with TRBJ2-1; a stretch of 8 junction bases matches TRBD2. The nucleotide sequence reads TGTGCCAGCAGTTCCGGGACTAGGACCTACAATGAGCAGTTCTTC. The resulting protein is CASSSGTRTYNEQFF.